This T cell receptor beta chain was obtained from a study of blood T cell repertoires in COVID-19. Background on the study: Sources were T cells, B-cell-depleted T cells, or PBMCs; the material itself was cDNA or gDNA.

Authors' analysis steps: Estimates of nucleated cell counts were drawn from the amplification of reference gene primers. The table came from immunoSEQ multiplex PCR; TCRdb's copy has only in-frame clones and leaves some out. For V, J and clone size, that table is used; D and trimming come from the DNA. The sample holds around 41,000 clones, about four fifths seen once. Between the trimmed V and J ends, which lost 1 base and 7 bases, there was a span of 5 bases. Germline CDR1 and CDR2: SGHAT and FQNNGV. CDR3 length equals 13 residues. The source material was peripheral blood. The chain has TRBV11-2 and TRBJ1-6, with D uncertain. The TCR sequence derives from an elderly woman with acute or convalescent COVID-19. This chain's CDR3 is CASSLVPNSPLHF. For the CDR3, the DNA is TGTGCCAGCAGCTTAGTCCCAAATTCACCCCTCCACTTT.